One sample yielded the 11 T cell receptor beta chains listed below, sequenced in a study of lymphopenia after photon versus proton radiotherapy. TCRdb keeps only in-frame clones here, not all; method: immunoSEQ multiplex PCR. Among 40,000 to 45,000 clones listed, about 80% were seen once. The specimen comprised peripheral blood, sampled from a patient treated with proton-based radiotherapy. These receptors were taken from a woman in her sixties or seventies with pancreatic cancer.

The gene calls are TRBV14 and TRBJ2-3, with 12 nucleotides matching TRBD2. V was pared by 4 bases and J by 5 bases, with 4 bases of the junction left unmatched. This CDR3 has 15 residues. In germline, CDR1 is SGHDN, CDR2 FVKESK. CDR3 residues: CASSLRLAGVDTQYF. For the CDR3, the DNA is TGTGCCAGCAGCCTTCGACTAGCGGGAGTAGATACGCAGTATTTT.

The V gene is TRBV7-2, the J gene TRBJ1-1; D is perhaps TRBD1 (6 bases). Germline V gene sequence: CDR1 SGHTA, CDR2 FQGNSA. The CDR3 has 15 amino acids. Deletions cut 5 bases from V and 0 bases from J, with 13 bases between. The CDR3 nucleotides read TGTGCCAGCAGCAGACAGGAGGGGATGAACACTGAAGCTTTCTTT. It translates to CASSRQEGMNTEAFF. Complete variable domain (other parts from reference TRBV7-2 and TRBJ1-1): GAGVSQSPSNKVTEKGKDVELRCDPISGHTALYWYRQSLGQGLEFLIYFQGNSAPDKSGLPSDRFSAERTGGSVSTLTIQRTQQEDSAVYLCASSRQEGMNTEAFFGQGTRLTVV.

The chain links TRBV28 to TRBJ1-5; maybe TRBD1 (5 bases). Germline V gives CDR1 MDHEN, CDR2 SYDVKM. V shed 7 bases and J shed 6 bases, with 16 bases lying between them. This CDR3 has 14 residues. The CDR3 DNA sequence: TGTGCCAGCAAACGGGACCCCATAACTCAGCCCCAGCATTTT. It translates to CASKRDPITQPQHF.

This chain uses TRBV7-8 with TRBJ2-7, with D possibly TRBD2 on 5 matching bases. Trimming left V 5 bases short and J 9 bases short, with 14 bases between. This CDR3 is 12 amino acids long. In germline, CDR1 is SGHVS, CDR2 FQNEAQ. The CDR3 DNA sequence: TGTGCCAGCAGCCCCTATGCGGGCGGGCAGTACTTC. This codes for CASSPYAGGQYF. The full variable domain, completed using reference TRBV7-8 and TRBJ2-7, is GAGVSQSPRYKVAKRGQDVALRCDPISGHVSLFWYQQALGQGPEFLTYFQNEAQLDKSGLPSDRFFAERPEGSVSTLKIQRTQQEDSAVYLCASSPYAGGQYFGPGTRLTVT.

The chain employs TRBV4-1 and TRBJ2-1, with 8 bases that match TRBD1. CDR1 is MGHRA, CDR2 YSYEKL, per germline. V dropped 1 base and J dropped 9; count of bases not matched to a gene: 8. This CDR3 is 15 amino acids long. The CDR3 nucleotides are TGCGCCAGCAGCCAAGTTCAGGGGGCGCAGAGTGAGCAGTTCTTC. Translated, it gives CASSQVQGAQSEQFF.

The chain employs TRBV6-1 and TRBJ2-7, with 7 bases identical to TRBD1. Germline trimming cut 5 bases from V and 3 bases from J; bases unmatched to any gene: 10. The CDR3 length is 15 residues. The V gene's germline CDR1 is MNHNS and CDR2 SASEGT. CDR3 residues: CASSHLRDRVYEQYF. The CDR3 DNA reads as TGTGCCAGCAGTCACCTCCGGGACAGAGTCTACGAGCAGTACTTC.

V and J are TRBV6-6 and TRBJ2-7; D might be TRBD1 or TRBD2, each matching 5 bases. V lost 6 bases and J lost 3, with 18 bases in between. Germline assignment: CDR1 MNHNY and CDR2 SVGAGI (reference sequence). CDR3 length: 15 residues. The CDR3 bases are TGTGCCAGCAGAGCAACCGGGACGCAAGGCTACGAGCAGTACTTC. This encodes CASRATGTQGYEQYF.

The CDR3 sequence: CASSPAGGLYGYTF. The CDR3 DNA follows: TGTGCCAGCAGCCCAGCGGGGGGCCTCTATGGCTACACCTTC. The chain combines TRBV6-6 with TRBJ1-2; a possible D gene is TRBD1 (6 bases). V dropped 6 bases and J dropped 4 bases, with 15 bases sitting between them. This CDR3 has 14 residues. Germline assignment: CDR1 MNHNY and CDR2 SVGAGI (reference sequence).

The chain uses TRBV7-8 and TRBJ1-2; 8 nucleotides match TRBD1. This CDR3 has 16 amino acids. Germline V gene data show CDR1 as SGHVS and CDR2 as FQNEAQ. Trimming at V came to 4 bases and at J to 5 bases, leaving 12 bases not matched to a gene. The CDR3 bases are TGTGCCAGCAGCTCTTTTAACGGACAGGGTTTATATGGCTACACCTTC. Translating it yields CASSSFNGQGLYGYTF. Variable domain in full (rest from reference TRBV7-8 and TRBJ1-2): GAGVSQSPRYKVAKRGQDVALRCDPISGHVSLFWYQQALGQGPEFLTYFQNEAQLDKSGLPSDRFFAERPEGSVSTLKIQRTQQEDSAVYLCASSSFNGQGLYGYTFGSGTRLTVV.

The gene calls are TRBV5-6 and TRBJ2-5; D unclear. Germline CDR1 SGHDT, CDR2 YYEEEE. The V gene lost 1 base and the J gene lost 5 bases, with 9 bases spanning the gap. This CDR3 is built from 13 residues. The CDR3 DNA reads TGTGCCAGCAGCTTGTCCTACGTTGAGACCCAGTACTTC. This codes for CASSLSYVETQYF.

The chain combines TRBV19 with TRBJ1-6; D gene unclear. The CDR3 has 18 amino acids. In germline, CDR1 is LNHDA, CDR2 SQIVND (reference sequence). V was trimmed by 5 bases and J by 0 bases, leaving 17 bases between them. The CDR3 sequence: CASSFGEPQSSYNSPLHF. For the CDR3, the DNA is TGTGCCAGTAGTTTTGGCGAGCCCCAGAGCTCCTATAATTCACCCCTCCACTTT.